Listed below are T cell receptor beta chains from one sample, sequenced in a study of cytomegalovirus exposure and HLA in healthy donors. Sequencing was performed with immunoSEQ multiplex PCR; in TCRdb, only in-frame clones are kept and a portion is missing. The profile shows some 240,000 clones, about 72% of them singletons. The sample consisted of PBMCs. Source of these receptors: a male donor in good health and CMV-seronegative. Each CDR3 is given with its conserved first and last residue. Each record gives: clone size, V gene, D gene, J gene, CDR3 DNA, CDR3 protein. D genes are given only for firm matches. Clone size is not always given. Where it is, it says once, few, many or a class for expanded clones.

>NA|TRBV7-9|TRBD2|TRBJ2-3
TGTGCCAGCAGCTTAGTAGCGGGGGGCACAGATACGCAGTATTTT
CASSLVAGGTDTQYF
>NA|TRBV7-8|NA|TRBJ2-7
TGTGCCAGCAGCGGGTCTAGCTTTGTCTCCTACGAGCAGTACTTC
CASSGSSFVSYEQYF
>NA|TRBV7-9|TRBD1|TRBJ2-4
TGTTCCAGCAGCTTTGGGGACAGGGGGCGAGGATACATTCAGTACTTC
CSSSFGDRGRGYIQYF
>NA|TRBV29-1|TRBD2|TRBJ2-2
TGCAGCGTTGCCGTTAGCGGGAGAAAAACCGGGGAGCTGTTTTTT
CSVAVSGRKTGELFF
>NA|TRBV2|TRBD2|TRBJ2-1
TGTGCCAGCAGTGGGCCGCGTGTAAGCGGGAGTACGAATGAGCAGTTCTTC
CASSGPRVSGSTNEQFF
>NA|TRBV29-1|TRBD2|TRBJ2-1
TGCAGCGGCATGGGCGGGAGGGCCTACAATGAGCAGTTCTTC
CSGMGGRAYNEQFF
>NA|TRBV19|TRBD2|TRBJ2-1
TGTGCCAGTAGCCCTACGGGGGGACTACCATACAATGAGCAGTTCTTC
CASSPTGGLPYNEQFF
>many|TRBV30|NA|TRBJ2-1
TGTGCCTGGAGTGTATCTCGCAATGAGCAGTTCTTC
CAWSVSRNEQFF
>NA|TRBV2|TRBD2|TRBJ2-5
TGTGCCAGCAGTGAAGTGAGCGGGAGCATCCAAGAGACCCAGTACTTC
CASSEVSGSIQETQYF
>NA|TRBV18|NA|TRBJ2-7
TGTGCCAGCTCACCCCGCCGCGCTGGCGAGCAGTACTTC
CASSPRRAGEQYF
>NA|TRBV7-9|NA|TRBJ2-1
TGTGCCAGCAGGCTTTTAACAACCTACAATGAGCAGTTCTTC
CASRLLTTYNEQFF
>few|TRBV4-1|NA|TRBJ1-1
TGCGCCAGCAGCCAAACGGCCGCGGGTGATGCTTTCTTT
CASSQTAAGDAFF
>once|TRBV19|TRBD1|TRBJ2-5
TGTGCCAGTAGTAACGACAGGGTAGAGACCCAGTACTTC
CASSNDRVETQYF
>NA|TRBV5-5|NA|TRBJ2-7
TGTGCCAGCAGCTTGGAATGGAGCTCCTACGAGCAGTACTTC
CASSLEWSSYEQYF
>NA|TRBV10-3|TRBD1|TRBJ1-2
TGTGCCATCAGTGAGTCCGTTAAGGGACAGCGAATCTATGGCTACACCTTC
CAISESVKGQRIYGYTF
>NA|TRBV7-2|TRBD1|TRBJ1-1
TGTGCCAGCAGCTTAGGCAGGGGGCGGACTGAAGCTTTCTTT
CASSLGRGRTEAFF
>NA|TRBV2|TRBD1|TRBJ2-1
TGTGCCAGCAGTGAAGCGGGGACAGGGGTGAATGAGCAGTTCTTC
CASSEAGTGVNEQFF
>NA|TRBV30|NA|TRBJ2-2
TGTGCCTGGAGCGACAGGTTGCAGGGGGAGCTGTTTTTT
CAWSDRLQGELFF
>few|TRBV11-2|TRBD2|TRBJ2-5
TGTGCCAGCAGCTTTCTCGGCGGGAGGGCGGGGGAGACCCAGTACTTC
CASSFLGGRAGETQYF
>NA|TRBV27|TRBD1|TRBJ2-7
TGTGCCAGCAGTTTACCGGGACAGTGGCCCTACGAGCAGTACTTC
CASSLPGQWPYEQYF
>once|TRBV29-1|NA|TRBJ2-5
TGCAGCGTTGCGACAGATCAAGAGACCCAGTACTTC
CSVATDQETQYF
>NA|TRBV7-2|TRBD2|TRBJ2-2
TGTGCCAGCAGTCTACCTAGCGGGAGGCTCACCGGGGAGCTGTTTTTT
CASSLPSGRLTGELFF
>many|TRBV14|NA|TRBJ2-3
TGTGCCAGCAGCCCCCGGACATATACGCAGTATTTT
CASSPRTYTQYF
>NA|TRBV2|TRBD2|TRBJ2-3
TGTGCCAGCAGTGGTAATACACTAGCGGGGAGCACAGATACGCAGTATTTT
CASSGNTLAGSTDTQYF
>NA|TRBV19|NA|TRBJ2-5
TGTGCCAGTAGTACGTCAAGAGGTGGAGAGACCCAGTACTTC
CASSTSRGGETQYF
>NA|TRBV11-3|NA|TRBJ2-7
TGTGCCAGCAGCTTAGGCGGGCACGAGCAGTACTTC
CASSLGGHEQYF
>NA|TRBV19|TRBD1|TRBJ2-5
TGTGCCAGTAGTGTGGACAGGGAAGAGACCCAGTACTTC
CASSVDREETQYF
>NA|TRBV7-8|TRBD1|TRBJ2-7
TGTGCCAGCAGCTTCGGACAGGGGGAATACGAGCAGTACTTC
CASSFGQGEYEQYF